This T cell receptor beta chain was sequenced in a study of OX40 agonist ivuxolimab in advanced cancers. Overall study context: An agonistic anti-OX40 (CD134) antibody, ivuxolimab, was used to treat the patients.

Clones were sequenced by immunoSEQ multiplex PCR, and TCRdb holds only the in-frame ones, with some missing. Of 98,000 or so clones in the sample, about 91% were seen once. Notes on this clone: What it binds is unknown.

At cycle 4 day 1, cycle 7 day 1, and baseline, blood was sampled. Study-wide points: Which antigen the expanded peripheral T cells recognized is unknown. Averaging showed that CD8+ T cells had more expanded clones than CD4+ did.

This material consisted of CD4+ or CD8+ T cells sorted from blood, taken in a trial of the OX40 agonist ivuxolimab. The sequence derives from an adult with an advanced solid tumor such as melanoma, head and neck, liver or kidney cancer.

This CDR3 is CASSQRTSGSATSYNEQFF. The CDR3 DNA sequence: TGTGCCAGCAGCCAACGGACTAGCGGGAGCGCTACCTCCTACAATGAGCAGTTCTTC. The J gene is TRBJ2-1, the V gene TRBV4-2, with 13 bases that match TRBD2. With 2 bases clipped from V and 0 bases from J, the junction kept 7 bases outside the gene matches. This CDR3 has 19 residues. Germline values: CDR1 LGHNA, CDR2 YNFKEQ.